This T cell receptor (beta chain) was identified in a study of vaccination and CD4 T cells after COVID-19 (dated by TCRdb to 2021 to 2024). With regard to the full study: The convalescent cohort comprised six males and four females, including two Hispanic individuals, seven Caucasians, two Asians and one multiracial person. Post-COVID blood samples were collected from convalescent patients a median of around 100 days after diagnosis, with a range of roughly 35 to 170 days. Post-vaccine blood samples were collected a median of about 69 days after the second vaccine dose, ranging from roughly 12 to 241 days. Participants got two doses of the Pfizer-BioNTech BNT162b2 vaccine (n=8) or two doses of the Moderna mRNA-1273 vaccine (n=2). In roughly 11 COVID-19 convalescent patients and 4 infection-naive healthy vaccine recipients, the spike-specific CD4+ TCR repertoire before mRNA vaccination was compared with the repertoire after mRNA vaccination. For stimulating the cultures, overlapping spike peptide pools were used, derived from SARS-CoV-2 as well as from the common cold coronaviruses HCoV-NL63, HCoV-OC43 and HCoV-229E. In control cultures, a CEFX viral epitope pool was used as positive control, an HIV-1 Nef peptide pool was used as negative control, or no peptide was added.

Library preparation used PCR. DNA from cultured CD4+ T cells was subjected to TCR sequencing with the Oncomine TCR Beta short-read assay at the Johns Hopkins FTIC core. The QIAamp micro DNA kit was used to extract genomic DNA from the cultured CD4+ T cells. The Oncomine TCR Beta libraries from cultured CD4+ T cells were pooled using unique dual indexes and then sequenced on an Illumina iSeq 100. Under the source paper's analysis protocol: Non-productive sequences were removed, and CDR3s not starting with C, not ending with F or W, or shorter than 7 amino acids were discarded. The MANAFEST web application was used to identify antigen-specific clonotypes by comparing peptide-stimulated wells against reference wells and other culture wells. Positive clones required FDR below 0.05, an odds ratio above 5, and productive frequency above 0.1% in at least two of three replicate wells. A clonotype was classed as cross-reactive if the clonotype showed significant expansion both in SARS-CoV-2 spike wells and in at least one common cold coronavirus spike condition. Levenshtein distances (stringdist) and unrooted phylogenetic trees (ape) in R version 3.6.1 were used to assess CDR3 homology. TCRdb redid the processing of the public reads, applying fastp at Q25 and MiXCR, and retained in-frame beta chains. Rows with one shared CDR3 protein collapse into an entry with the most common genes and DNA. The V and J calls were not made by the authors but by TCRdb's processing. The sample data list about 21,000 distinct CDR3 sequences, and 38% of these were observed just once. The ten largest clones represent under 20% of the sample.

Taken with the paper, the label for treatment or condition translates to: approximately nine-day PBMC culture with coronavirus spike peptide pools or control peptides (ViraFEST assay). The ViraFEST assay was used in the study, in which antigen-specific T cells were expanded with peptide pools and expanded clonotypes were subsequently identified by TCR sequencing. The absence of prior SARS-CoV-2 infection in healthy vaccine recipients was confirmed by negative nucleocapsid antibody tests before and after vaccination. Roughly 2.1 million PBMCs per well were cultured in IMDM with approximately 5.5% human AB serum and 9 to 10 IU/ml IL-2, plus 10 ug/ml peptide pools. Half of the culture medium was replaced with fresh IL-2-containing medium on days 3 and 7. After roughly 9 days of culture, CD4+ T cells were isolated by negative selection with the EasySep CD4+ T cell isolation kit. PBMCs were separated from whole blood using Ficoll-Paque Plus gradient centrifugation and then either used fresh or cryopreserved at -140C. Triplicate wells were generally used for each culture condition.

Broad study findings and their caveats: In convalescent patients, a median about 84% of post-vaccine SARS-CoV-2-reactive clones were detected only after vaccination, and vaccine-specific priming was suggested by this finding. Although the median number of SARS-CoV-2-reactive clonotypes went up from some 23 after infection to approximately 40 after vaccination, the increase was not significant. Relatively few convalescent patients were included in the study, and early timepoints after natural infection were not analyzed. In convalescent patients, nearly all vaccine-specific clones (304 of 307) were found to be mono-reactive for SARS-CoV-2 spike rather than cross-reactive with common cold coronaviruses.

As regards this clonotype: The antigen it recognizes is unknown. Base qualities were left out, and no much larger clone turns up one base away.

The CDR3 sequence holds 14 residues, the cysteine and phenylalanine included. Only the CDR3 part of the read is kept: 42 bases, read in frame from the first base. Between the V and J ends, shortened by 3 bases and 1 base respectively, the junction contains 10 bases. Looking up the germline V gene (reference sequence) yields CDR1 SGHNT and CDR2 YYREEE. The chain couples TRBV5-4 to TRBJ1-2; a tentative D call is TRBD1 (6 bases match). The origin of this receptor is a human donor who received a COVID-19 vaccine. Sequenced here: CD4+ T cells from blood, cultured in vitro, sampled before SARS-CoV-2 vaccination. The CDR3: CASSSDRFNYGYTF. The nucleotides are TGTGCCAGCAGCTCGGACAGATTTAACTATGGCTACACCTTC.